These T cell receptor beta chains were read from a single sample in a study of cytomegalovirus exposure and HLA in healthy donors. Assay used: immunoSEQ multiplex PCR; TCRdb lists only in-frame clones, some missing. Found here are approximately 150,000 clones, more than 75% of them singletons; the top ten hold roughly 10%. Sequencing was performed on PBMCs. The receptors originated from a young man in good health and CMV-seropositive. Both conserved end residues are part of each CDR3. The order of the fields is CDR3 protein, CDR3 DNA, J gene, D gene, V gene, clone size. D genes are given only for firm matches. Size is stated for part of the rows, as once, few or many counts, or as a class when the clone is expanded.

CASSQDKAGSGNTIYF,TGTGCCAGCAGCCAAGATAAAGCGGGCAGTGGAAACACCATATATTTT,TRBJ1-3,NA,TRBV4-2,NA
CASSPPSSGRTYNEQFF,TGTGCCAGCAGCCCCCCAAGTAGCGGGAGAACCTACAATGAGCAGTTCTTC,TRBJ2-1,TRBD2,TRBV14,NA
CASSLLAGGPGDTQYF,TGCGCCAGCAGCTTACTAGCGGGAGGGCCGGGAGATACGCAGTATTTT,TRBJ2-3,TRBD2,TRBV5-1,NA
CASSQGQNYGYTF,TGTGCCAGCAGCCAGGGACAAAACTATGGCTACACCTTC,TRBJ1-2,NA,TRBV5-4,NA
CASSLDGRQGLDTIYF,TGTGCCAGCAGCTTAGACGGGAGACAAGGGCTTGACACCATATATTTT,TRBJ1-3,NA,TRBV7-2,NA
CAWSGGGGREQYF,TGTGCCTGGAGTGGAGGGGGAGGGCGCGAGCAGTACTTC,TRBJ2-7,NA,TRBV30,NA
CASSDTGDNTGELFF,TGTGCCAGCAGTGACACAGGCGACAACACCGGGGAGCTGTTTTTT,TRBJ2-2,NA,TRBV6-4,many
CASSFGTGTYGYTF,TGTGCCAGCAGCTTCGGGACAGGGACCTATGGCTACACCTTC,TRBJ1-2,TRBD1,TRBV7-9,NA
CASARGQRASVETQYF,TGTGCCAGTGCCCGAGGACAAAGGGCTTCTGTGGAGACCCAGTACTTC,TRBJ2-5,NA,TRBV19,few
CSAPGGGETQYF,TGCAGCGCTCCGGGCGGGGGAGAGACCCAGTACTTC,TRBJ2-5,TRBD2,TRBV29-1,NA
CASSLAGRGYRETQYF,TGTGCCAGCAGCTTGGCCGGCAGGGGGTACCGGGAGACCCAGTACTTC,TRBJ2-5,TRBD1,TRBV5-6,NA
CASSEGLQGDEQYF,TGCGCCAGCAGTGAAGGCCTCCAGGGGGACGAGCAGTACTTC,TRBJ2-7,TRBD1,TRBV10-2,few
CALRVNTEAFF,TGTGCTCTACGGGTGAACACTGAAGCTTTCTTT,TRBJ1-1,NA,TRBV5-8,NA
CASSPGGRYTF,TGTGCCAGCAGTCCCGGCGGGAGGTACACCTTC,TRBJ1-2,NA,TRBV6-1,NA
CASSPRTGRGNYGYTF,TGTGCCAGCAGCCCTCGGACAGGGCGGGGAAACTATGGCTACACCTTC,TRBJ1-2,TRBD1,TRBV9,NA
CASSYQGNYGYTF,TGTGCCAGCAGTTACCAGGGAAACTATGGCTACACCTTC,TRBJ1-2,NA,TRBV6-5,NA
CASSPLLGPTREQYF,TGTGCCAGCAGCCCACTACTGGGGCCGACTAGGGAGCAGTACTTC,TRBJ2-7,NA,TRBV7-6,NA
CASSPSPVWGGARTQYF,TGTGCCAGCAGTCCCTCCCCAGTTTGGGGGGGGGCCAGGACCCAGTACTTC,TRBJ2-5,NA,TRBV27,NA
CASSRMTGNYGYTF,TGTGCCAGCAGCCGGATGACAGGGAACTATGGCTACACCTTC,TRBJ1-2,TRBD1,TRBV14,NA
CASSPSDRVGTGAFF,TGTGCCAGCAGCCCTTCGGACAGGGTCGGTACGGGAGCTTTCTTT,TRBJ1-1,TRBD1,TRBV9,once
CASSYAGTEAFF,TGTGCCAGCAGTTACGCGGGGACTGAAGCTTTCTTT,TRBJ1-1,NA,TRBV6-5,NA
CASSQGRQGYGYTF,TGTGCCAGCAGCCAAGGGCGGCAGGGCTATGGCTACACCTTC,TRBJ1-2,NA,TRBV14,NA
CTPSGGGDTQYF,TGTACCCCGTCCGGCGGGGGAGATACGCAGTATTTT,TRBJ2-3,TRBD2,TRBV6-5,NA
CASSLTGSTGANVLTF,TGCGCCAGCAGCTTGACGGGTTCTACTGGGGCCAACGTCCTGACTTTC,TRBJ2-6,NA,TRBV5-1,once
CASSLTAPENTEAFF,TGCGCCAGCAGCTTGACAGCCCCGGAGAACACTGAAGCTTTCTTT,TRBJ1-1,NA,TRBV5-1,NA
CASSLASRGPNEKLFF,TGTGCCAGCAGCTTAGCTTCCAGGGGCCCCAATGAAAAACTGTTTTTT,TRBJ1-4,NA,TRBV7-6,NA
CASSRRLAGNNEQFF,TGTGCCAGCAGCCGACGACTAGCGGGGAACAATGAGCAGTTCTTC,TRBJ2-1,TRBD2,TRBV4-2,NA
CATSGDPDRAPTDTQYF,TGTGCCACCAGCGGCGACCCGGACAGGGCCCCAACAGATACGCAGTATTTT,TRBJ2-3,TRBD1,TRBV15,NA
CASSYGGASGYTF,TGTGCCAGCAGCTATGGGGGGGCGAGTGGCTACACCTTC,TRBJ1-2,NA,TRBV13,NA
CASSPGTGGDYGYTF,TGTGCCAGCTCACCCGGGACAGGGGGAGACTATGGCTACACCTTC,TRBJ1-2,TRBD1,TRBV18,NA
CASSLEGQANEAFF,TGTGCCAGCAGCTTAGAAGGACAGGCCAATGAAGCTTTCTTT,TRBJ1-1,TRBD1,TRBV11-3,NA
CASSLAGGEVSPYNSPLHF,TGTGCCAGCAGCTTGGCAGGGGGCGAGGTCTCTCCGTATAATTCACCCCTCCACTTT,TRBJ1-6,TRBD1,TRBV5-6,NA
CASSILSTSREQYF,TGTGCCAGCAGTATCCTCTCGACTAGTCGTGAGCAGTACTTC,TRBJ2-7,NA,TRBV27,few
CASSQVREGKTDTQYF,TGCGCCAGCAGCCAAGTTAGGGAGGGGAAGACAGATACGCAGTATTTT,TRBJ2-3,TRBD2,TRBV4-1,NA
CASSHARVRGYIQYF,TGTGCCAGCAGTCATGCTAGGGTCAGGGGATACATTCAGTACTTC,TRBJ2-4,NA,TRBV16,NA
CASSVAGGNQPQHF,TGTGCCAGCAGTGTGGCAGGGGGGAATCAGCCCCAGCATTTT,TRBJ1-5,TRBD1,TRBV2,NA
CASSLDSGRAYNEQFF,TGCGCCAGCAGCTTGGATAGCGGGAGGGCCTACAATGAGCAGTTCTTC,TRBJ2-1,TRBD2,TRBV5-1,NA
CASSRGTYNTGELFF,TGTGCCAGCAGCCGTGGTACTTATAACACCGGGGAGCTGTTTTTT,TRBJ2-2,NA,TRBV6-5,few
CASSLSRGGFRYGYTF,TGTGCCAGCAGTTTATCCCGCGGTGGGTTCCGCTATGGCTACACCTTC,TRBJ1-2,NA,TRBV28,NA
CASRDLAGGYEQFF,TGTGCCAGTCGGGACTTAGCGGGAGGTTATGAGCAGTTCTTC,TRBJ2-1,TRBD2,TRBV19,NA
CASSERTSMGTGELFF,TGCGCCAGCAGTGAGAGGACTAGCATGGGGACCGGGGAGCTGTTTTTT,TRBJ2-2,TRBD2,TRBV10-1,NA
CAWRATSGNTIYF,TGTGCCTGGAGGGCAACCTCTGGAAACACCATATATTTT,TRBJ1-3,NA,TRBV30,NA
CASRLTQNTEAFF,TGTGCCAGCAGGTTAACCCAGAACACTGAAGCTTTCTTT,TRBJ1-1,NA,TRBV7-3,NA
CSVVHSGEQFF,TGCAGCGTTGTCCACAGTGGTGAGCAGTTCTTC,TRBJ2-1,NA,TRBV29-1,NA
CASSQLAGGPAGENIQYF,TGTGCCAGTAGCCAACTAGCGGGAGGGCCCGCCGGAGAAAACATTCAGTACTTC,TRBJ2-4,TRBD2,TRBV19,NA
CASSKVDRNTEAFF,TGTGCCAGCAGCAAAGTGGACAGAAACACTGAAGCTTTCTTT,TRBJ1-1,NA,TRBV21-1,NA
CASSQRGSGNQPQHF,TGTGCCAGCAGCCAGCGAGGGTCGGGCAATCAGCCCCAGCATTTT,TRBJ1-5,NA,TRBV5-8,NA
CASSVEGAGNTEAFF,TGTGCCAGCAGCGTAGAGGGGGCAGGGAACACTGAAGCTTTCTTT,TRBJ1-1,TRBD1,TRBV9,NA